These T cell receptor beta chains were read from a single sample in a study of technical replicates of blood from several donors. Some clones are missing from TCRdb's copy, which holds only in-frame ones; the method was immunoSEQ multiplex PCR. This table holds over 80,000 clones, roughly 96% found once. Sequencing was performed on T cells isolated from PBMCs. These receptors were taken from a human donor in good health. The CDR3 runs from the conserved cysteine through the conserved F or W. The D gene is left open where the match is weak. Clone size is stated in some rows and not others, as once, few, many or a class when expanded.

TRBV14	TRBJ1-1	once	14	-	CASSQVVFGAEAFF	TGTGCCAGCAGCCAAGTGGTCTTCGGGGCTGAAGCTTTCTTT
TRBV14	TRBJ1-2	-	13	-	CASSQAATSGYTF	TGTGCCAGCAGCCAAGCCGCGACTTCGGGCTACACCTTC
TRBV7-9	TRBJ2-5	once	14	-	CASSSAENGETQYF	TGTGCCAGCAGTTCAGCGGAGAACGGGGAGACCCAGTACTTC
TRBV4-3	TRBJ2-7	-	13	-	CASSARGSYEQYF	TGCGCCAGCAGCGCACGGGGATCCTACGAGCAGTACTTC
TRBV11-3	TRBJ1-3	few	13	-	CASSLGTGNTIYF	TGTGCCAGCAGCCTCGGGACAGGAAACACCATATATTTT
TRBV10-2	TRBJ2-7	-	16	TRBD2	CASNGLATFSSYEQYF	TGCGCCAGCAACGGACTAGCGACCTTTAGCTCCTACGAGCAGTACTTC
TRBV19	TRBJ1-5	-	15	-	CASSMQDSFNQPQHF	TGTGCCAGTAGTATGCAGGACAGTTTCAATCAGCCCCAGCATTTT
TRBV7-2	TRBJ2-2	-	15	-	CASSLGLPNTGELFF	TGTGCCAGCAGCTTAGGACTTCCCAACACCGGGGAGCTGTTTTTT
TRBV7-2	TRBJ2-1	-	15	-	CASSLAAGSPHEQFF	TGTGCCAGCAGCTTAGCGGCGGGAAGCCCTCATGAGCAGTTCTTC
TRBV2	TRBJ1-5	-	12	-	CASSDLGQPQHF	TGTGCCAGCAGTGACCTCGGTCAGCCCCAGCATTTT
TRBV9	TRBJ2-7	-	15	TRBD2	CASSTGTSGAYEQYF	TGTGCCAGCAGCACCGGCACTAGCGGGGCCTACGAGCAGTACTTC
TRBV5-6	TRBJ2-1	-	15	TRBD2	CASSRGGYSYNEQFF	TGTGCCAGCAGCCGGGGAGGGTACTCCTACAATGAGCAGTTCTTC
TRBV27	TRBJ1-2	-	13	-	CASSYRANYGYTF	TGTGCCAGCAGTTACAGGGCCAACTATGGCTACACCTTC
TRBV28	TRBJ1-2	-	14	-	CASSPPMTSYGYTF	TGTGCCAGCAGTCCTCCGATGACAAGCTATGGCTACACCTTC
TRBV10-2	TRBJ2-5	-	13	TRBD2	CASLAGGYETQYF	TGCGCCAGCCTAGCGGGGGGGTATGAGACCCAGTACTTC
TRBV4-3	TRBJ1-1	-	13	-	CASSQGHNTEAFF	TGCGCCAGCAGCCAAGGTCATAACACTGAAGCTTTCTTT